The 18 T cell receptor beta chains below all came from one sample that was sequenced in a study of breast tumors, draining lymph nodes, adjacent tissues. Axillary draining lymph nodes of breast cancer patients supplied the node samples. One entry per CDR3 protein results from TCRdb running MiXCR on the multiplex PCR reads. Of fewer than 200,000 distinct CDR3 sequences listed, around 35% are singletons. The sequencing sample was made of axillary lymph node tissue. Source of these receptors: a female donor with breast cancer. Some clones in this sample may be carry-over from other donors' samples.

This clonotype was seen many times. The chain has TRBV30 and TRBJ2-1, with TRBD1 as a possible D gene (6 bases). This CDR3 has 14 residues. Germline values: CDR1 GTSNPN, CDR2 SVGIG (reference sequence). The ends were cut back, 0 bases at V and 0 bases at J, with 6 bases in the middle. CDR3 loop: CAWSVGASYNEQFF. CDR3 DNA sequence: TGTGCCTGGAGTGTGGGGGCCTCCTACAATGAGCAGTTCTTC.

This clonotype was seen a handful of times. With a much larger clone just one base away, this may be a read error. The rearrangement joins TRBV6-1 to TRBJ2-7, with 9 bases aligning to TRBD1. Looked up from germline, CDR1 is MNHNS and CDR2 is SASEGT. This CDR3 region has 15 residues. CDR3 in amino acids: CASSDPGTGTYEQCF. CDR3 in DNA: TGTGCCAGCAGTGACCCCGGGACAGGGACCTACGAGCAGTGCTTC.

In nucleotides, the CDR3 is TGTGCCAGCAGTTTAACGGGACGGAGAGAAGCTTTCTTT. Translation gives CASSLTGRREAFF. J is TRBJ1-1 and V is TRBV27; possible D gene TRBD1, 5 bases. Germline assignment: CDR1 MNHEY and CDR2 SMNVEV (reference sequence). With 2 bases removed from V and 8 bases from J, the gap between germline ends came to 12 bases. The CDR3 extends over 13 amino acids.

The chain carries TRBV5-4 and TRBJ2-5; D remains unclear. Per the germline V gene, CDR1 is SGHNT and CDR2 is YYREEE (reference sequence). The CDR3 consists of 14 residues. V was pared by 6 bases and J by 2 bases, with 14 bases between. CDR3 DNA: TGTGCCAGCACCCTGGGTGGGCGGCAAGAGACCCAGTACTTC. Protein: CASTLGGRQETQYF.

In this sample, this clonotype turned up a few times. A read error may be the cause here, since a much bigger clone is one base away. V usage is TRBV6-6 and J usage is TRBJ2-7, with 11 bases aligning to TRBD2. This CDR3 is 15 amino acids long. Germline CDR1 and CDR2: MNHNY and SVGAGI (reference sequence). As DNA, the CDR3 is TGTGCCGGCAGTCACTCGTTTAGCGGGAGGGGGGAGCAGTACTTC. This gives the protein CAGSHSFSGRGEQYF.

Turning to this clonotype: This clone may be a read error of a much larger clone one base away. Because the CDR3 is missing its conserved closing phenylalanine or tryptophan, this is likely a read error. The genes are TRBV6-5 and TRBJ1-5; no clear D. The germline V and J ends were trimmed by 6 bases and 0 bases, with 9 bases remaining between them. Germline V gene data show CDR1 as MNHEY and CDR2 as SVGAGI. This CDR3 is 14 amino acids long. The chain's CDR3 is CASSAAHSNQPQHL. The CDR3 DNA sequence: TGTGCCAGCAGCGCCGCGCATAGCAATCAGCCCCAGCATCTT.

This clonotype was counted many times. The chain carries TRBV5-1 and TRBJ1-6, with D maybe TRBD1 (5 bases). Germline V gene data show CDR1 as SGHRS and CDR2 as YFSETQ. Trimming stripped 4 bases from V and 5 bases from J, with 13 bases between. The CDR3 is 15 residues long. The chain's CDR3 is CASSRAGPDNSPLHF. CDR3 DNA: TGCGCCAGCAGCCGAGCAGGGCCTGATAATTCACCCCTCCACTTT.

The CDR3 protein is CSAAPPTQYF. The CDR3 nucleotides read TGCAGTGCTGCACCTCCGACCCAGTACTTC. The chain recombines TRBV20-1 with TRBJ2-5; D uncertain. Germline CDR1 DFQATT, CDR2 SNEGSKA (reference sequence). The V end was cut by 5 bases, the J end by 7 bases, with 8 bases between. The CDR3 spans 10 residues.

The V call is TRBV15, the J call TRBJ2-7; tentative D call: TRBD1 (5 bases). The CDR3 length is 15 residues. V was clipped by 10 bases and J by 1 base, with 20 bases between them. Germline V CDR1 and CDR2: LNHNV, YYDKDF (reference sequence). The CDR3 spells CAIIRVERLSYEQYF. DNA for the CDR3: TGTGCCATCATCAGGGTGGAACGATTGTCCTACGAGCAGTACTTC.

This chain links TRBV18 with TRBJ2-2; perhaps D is TRBD1 or TRBD2 (5 bases each). The V and J ends lost 3 bases and 4 bases respectively, with 15 bases between them. This CDR3 region has 16 residues. The germline V gene has CDR1 KGHSH and CDR2 LQKENI. The CDR3 region is CASSPSRGVGTGELFF. The CDR3 region has the DNA TGTGCCAGCTCACCCTCAAGGGGAGTTGGCACCGGGGAGCTGTTTTTT.

This clonotype was recorded at least ten times. The chain is built from TRBV13 and TRBJ1-2, with TRBD1 matching 9 bases. The germline gives CDR1 PRHDT, CDR2 FYEKMQ (reference sequence). The CDR3 loop spans 19 amino acids. After removal of 4 bases from V and 0 bases from J, the junction contained 15 bases not matched to a gene. The CDR3 is CASSSPPRTGAGSNYGYTF. In nucleotides, the CDR3 is TGTGCCAGCAGCTCCCCCCCCCGGACAGGGGCGGGGTCTAACTATGGCTACACCTTC.

This clonotype was counted ten times or more. The V call is TRBV3-1, the J call TRBJ1-6; D is undetermined. The CDR3 runs to 14 residues. From germline, CDR1 is LGHDT and CDR2 YNNKEL (reference sequence). V was pared by 0 bases and J by 10 bases, with 10 bases between. CDR3 residues: CASSQELLYSPLHF. The CDR3 nucleotides are TGTGCCAGCAGCCAAGAGCTGTTATACTCACCCCTCCACTTT.

As to this clonotype: This CDR3 fails to terminate in the conserved phenylalanine or tryptophan, so it likely reflects a read error. No DNA is shown, since the ends of the CDR3 on it are uncertain; the CDR3 is the one TCRdb lists. V and J are TRBV6-4 and TRBJ2-1; the table's D call of TRBD1 was not tested on the DNA. From its first to its last residue, the CDR3 has 13 amino acids. Germline V gives CDR1 MRHNA, CDR2 SNTAGT. CDR3 in amino acids: CASRGLLSTSSTL.

At least ten counts were recorded for this clonotype. The V gene is TRBV20-1, the J gene TRBJ2-2; 10 positions match TRBD2. The V gene's germline CDR1 is DFQATT and CDR2 SNEGSKA (reference sequence). This CDR3 has 18 residues. J gave up 8 bases and V 2 bases, and 17 bases lay outside the gene matches. CDR3 residues: CSARIQGWLAGDAGELFF. CDR3 DNA sequence: TGCAGTGCTAGAATACAGGGTTGGCTAGCGGGAGATGCGGGGGAGCTGTTTTTT.

Ten or more counts support this clonotype. The chain combines TRBV5-6 with TRBJ2-7; 7 bases map to TRBD1. V lost 5 bases and J lost 5; bases outside the gene matches: 22. Germline CDR1 and CDR2: SGHDT and YYEEEE. CDR3 length: 18 residues. The DNA of the CDR3 is TGTGCCAGCAGACCGGACAGGAGACGCCCCGGAGTGTCAAACGAGCAGTACTTC. This sequence encodes CASRPDRRRPGVSNEQYF.

This clonotype was recorded at least ten times. CDR3: CASSLAPGEENNEQFF. CDR3 DNA sequence: TGTGCCAGCAGTTTAGCTCCAGGGGAAGAAAACAATGAGCAGTTCTTC. The gene calls are TRBV12-3 or TRBV12-4 and TRBJ2-1, with a weak D call TRBD1 (6 bases). The CDR3 is made up of 16 amino acids. Trimming removed 0 bases at V and 5 bases at J, with 14 bases between.

This clonotype was found many times. The rearrangement uses TRBV5-1 and TRBJ2-7, with 7 positions matching TRBD2. The CDR3 contains 16 residues. The germline V gene has CDR1 SGHRS and CDR2 YFSETQ. V dropped 0 bases and J dropped 2; count of bases not matched to a gene: 8. This CDR3 reads CASSLDDSSGTYEQYF. The CDR3 bases are TGCGCCAGCAGCTTGGATGACTCTAGCGGCACCTACGAGCAGTACTTC.

The rearrangement links TRBV5-6 to TRBJ1-2; tentative D call: TRBD1 (6 bases). V lost 2 bases to trimming and J lost 7 bases, with 18 bases between them. Germline CDR1 and CDR2: SGHDT and YYEEEE. This CDR3 comprises 15 residues. CDR3 sequence reads: CASSFLQGEMGGYTF. CDR3 in DNA: TGTGCCAGCAGCTTCTTACAGGGTGAGATGGGTGGCTACACCTTC.